The sequence of this TCR beta chain was determined in a study of T cells in Graves' hyperthyroidism and ophthalmopathy. For the study at large: Specimen type is peripheral blood, collected at initial diagnosis prior to any treatment.

Broader study findings: For ophthalmopathy, model prediction preceded onset by a median roughly 6.2 months.

This clonotype came up many times. Antigen specificity is unknown. V lost 2 bases and J 6 bases, leaving 11 bases between the germline ends. Per germline, CDR1 MDHEN and CDR2 SYDVKM. The CDR3 totals 15 residues. Every diagnosis used clinical symptoms, serum thyroxine and TRAb, thyroid ultrasound and orbital computed tomography. The PBMCs had their origin in about 9.7 ml of fresh peripheral blood. Researchers took RNA transcripts and amplified the TCR beta CDR3 regions from them. The TCR CDR3 first-round RT-PCR relied on the HTBI primer set. TCRdb reprocessed the multiplex PCR reads via MiXCR and lists one record per CDR3 protein. The sample yields hundreds of thousands of distinct CDR3 sequences, 12% to 15% seen once.

Material: blood. This TCR derives from a woman aged 18 to 35 with Graves' hyperthyroidism. This sequence joins TRBV28 and TRBJ1-6, with D maybe TRBD1 (5 bases). Here the CDR3 DNA reads TGTGCCAGCAGTTTACCTCGACAGCTTAATTCACCCCTCCACTTT. This gives the protein CASSLPRQLNSPLHF. Supplemented by reference TRBV28 and TRBJ1-6, the full variable domain reads DVKVTQSSRYLVKRTGEKVFLECVQDMDHENMFWYRQDPGLGLRLIYFSYDVKMKEKGDIPEGYSVSREKKERFSLILESASTNQTSMYLCASSLPRQLNSPLHFGNGTRLTVT.